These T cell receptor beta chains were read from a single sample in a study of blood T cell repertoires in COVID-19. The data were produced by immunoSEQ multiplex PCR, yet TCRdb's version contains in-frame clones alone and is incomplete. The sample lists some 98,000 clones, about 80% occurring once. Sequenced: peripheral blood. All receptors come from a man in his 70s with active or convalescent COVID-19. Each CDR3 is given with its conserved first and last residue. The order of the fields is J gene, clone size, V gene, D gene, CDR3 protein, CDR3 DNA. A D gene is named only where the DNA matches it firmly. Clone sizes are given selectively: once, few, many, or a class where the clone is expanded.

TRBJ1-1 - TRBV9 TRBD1 CASSVRTGRGNTEAFF TGTGCCAGCAGCGTCAGGACAGGCAGAGGGAACACTGAAGCTTTCTTT
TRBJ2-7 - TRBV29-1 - CSGYSGYEQYF TGCAGCGGTTACAGCGGCTACGAGCAGTACTTC
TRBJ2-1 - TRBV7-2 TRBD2 CASSPSGGVSYNEQFF TGTGCCAGCAGCCCTAGCGGGGGGGTTTCCTACAATGAGCAGTTCTTC
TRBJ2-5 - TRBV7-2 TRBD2 CASSNSISGGQETQYF TGTGCCAGCAGCAATAGTATTAGCGGGGGGCAAGAGACCCAGTACTTC
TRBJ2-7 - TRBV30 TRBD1 CAWSRDRAYEQYF TGTGCCTGGAGCCGGGACAGAGCCTACGAGCAGTACTTC
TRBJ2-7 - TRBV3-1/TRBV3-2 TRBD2 CASSPQLAYYEQYF TGTGCCAGCAGCCCGCAACTAGCGTACTACGAGCAGTACTTC
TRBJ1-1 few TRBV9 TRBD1 CASSQGQGGTEAFF TGTGCCAGCAGCCAGGGACAGGGGGGCACTGAAGCTTTCTTT
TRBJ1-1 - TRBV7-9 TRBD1 CASSPRTGGEAFF TGTGCCAGCAGCCCCCGGACAGGCGGTGAAGCTTTCTTT
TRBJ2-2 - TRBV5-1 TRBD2 CASKARGGRGGELFF TGCGCCAGCAAGGCGCGGGGGGGCCGAGGCGGGGAGCTGTTTTTT
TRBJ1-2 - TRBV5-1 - CASSLGGDYGYTF TGCGCCAGCAGCTTGGGGGGAGACTATGGCTACACCTTC
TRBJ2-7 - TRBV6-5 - CASRRAGLTYEQYF TGTGCCAGCAGGAGGGCGGGGCTGACCTACGAGCAGTACTTC
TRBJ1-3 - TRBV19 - CATRGFYDRGSGNTIYF TGTGCTACTCGGGGATTCTACGACCGAGGCTCTGGAAACACCATATATTTT
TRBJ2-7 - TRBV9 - CASSVAAGGLYEQYF TGTGCCAGCAGCGTAGCGGCAGGGGGACTCTACGAGCAGTACTTC
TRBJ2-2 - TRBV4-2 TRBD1 CASSQEGGVSGELFF TGTGCCAGCAGCCAGGAAGGGGGCGTATCCGGGGAGCTGTTTTTT
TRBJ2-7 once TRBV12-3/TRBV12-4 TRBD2 CASSRGGNEQYF TGTGCCAGCAGTCGGGGGGGCAACGAGCAGTACTTC
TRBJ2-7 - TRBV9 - CASSVDGTTYEQYF TGTGCCAGCAGCGTAGATGGGACAACCTACGAGCAGTACTTC
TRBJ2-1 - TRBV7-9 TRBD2 CASSPNPGGAYNEQFF TGTGCCAGCAGCCCGAACCCTGGGGGGGCCTACAATGAGCAGTTCTTC
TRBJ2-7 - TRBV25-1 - CASSEYRSEGWYEQYF TGTGCCAGCAGTGAATATAGGTCGGAGGGCTGGTACGAGCAGTACTTC
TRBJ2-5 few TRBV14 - CASSPTYGRERETQYF TGTGCCAGCAGCCCAACCTACGGCAGGGAAAGAGAGACCCAGTACTTC
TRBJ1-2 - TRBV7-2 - CASSFPPRSRGGYGYTF TGTGCCAGCAGCTTCCCTCCTAGGAGCAGGGGCGGCTATGGCTACACCTTC
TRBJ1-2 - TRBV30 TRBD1 CAQGAYGYTF TGTGCCCAGGGGGCCTATGGCTACACCTTC
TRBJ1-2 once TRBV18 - CASSHDTVPGYTF TGTGCCAGCTCACACGACACGGTCCCCGGCTACACCTTC
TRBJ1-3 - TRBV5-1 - CASSLEAAGNTIYF TGCGCCAGCAGCTTGGAGGCGGCTGGAAACACCATATATTTT
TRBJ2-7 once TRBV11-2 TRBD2 CASSPSGGIYEQYF TGTGCCAGCAGCCCTAGCGGGGGTATCTACGAGCAGTACTTC
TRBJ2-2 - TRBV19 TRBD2 CASYEGLAGTGELFF TGTGCCAGTTACGAGGGACTAGCAGGCACCGGGGAGCTGTTTTTT
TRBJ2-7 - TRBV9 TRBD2 CASNNMGQRGLYEQYF TGTGCCAGCAATAATATGGGTCAGCGGGGGCTCTACGAGCAGTACTTC
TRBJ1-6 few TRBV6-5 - CASSYIEGSPLHF TGTGCCAGCAGTTACATAGAGGGATCACCCCTCCACTTT
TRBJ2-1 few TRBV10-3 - CAISERVAPYNEQFF TGTGCCATCAGTGAGAGAGTAGCCCCCTACAATGAGCAGTTCTTC